The 29 T cell receptor beta chains below were found in one sample sequenced in a study of cytomegalovirus exposure and HLA in healthy donors. The PCR made use of 60 Vbeta and 13 Jbeta primers. Measured with immunoSEQ multiplex PCR; TCRdb has only the in-frame clones, and not every one. In the table there are 150,000 or so clones, roughly 79% of which are singletons. Material for sequencing was PBMCs. The receptors stem from a man aged 18 to 29 in good health and CMV-seronegative.

V and J are TRBV28 and TRBJ1-3, with D possibly TRBD1 on 6 matching bases. V was trimmed by 6 bases and J by 4 bases, leaving 28 bases between them. The CDR3 length is 19 residues. Germline CDR1 reads MDHEN; CDR2 reads SYDVKM. In nucleotides, the CDR3 is TGTGCCAGCAGAACGCGGCGGCAGGGGAATAAACTGACCGGAAACACCATATATTTT. This gives the protein CASRTRRQGNKLTGNTIYF. Combining the CDR3 with reference TRBV28 and TRBJ1-3 gives the whole variable domain DVKVTQSSRYLVKRTGEKVFLECVQDMDHENMFWYRQDPGLGLRLIYFSYDVKMKEKGDIPEGYSVSREKKERFSLILESASTNQTSMYLCASRTRRQGNKLTGNTIYFGEGSWLTVV.

This chain connects TRBV5-1 to TRBJ2-3; TRBD2 agrees at 9 bases. The germline V gene has CDR1 SGHRS and CDR2 YFSETQ. This CDR3 comprises 16 residues. Trimming at V came to 0 bases and at J to 6 bases, leaving 8 bases not matched to a gene. The CDR3 DNA reads TGCGCCAGCAGCTTGGCCGGGACTAGCAGGCCCGATACGCAGTATTTT. This sequence encodes CASSLAGTSRPDTQYF. Complete variable domain (other parts from reference TRBV5-1 and TRBJ2-3): KAGVTQTPRYLIKTRGQQVTLSCSPISGHRSVSWYQQTPGQGLQFLFEYFSETQRNKGNFPGRFSGRQFSNSRSEMNVSTLELGDSALYLCASSLAGTSRPDTQYFGPGTRLTVL.

The chain carries TRBV6-1 and TRBJ2-1; D unresolved. Germline-derived CDR1 and CDR2 are MNHNS and SASEGT. V was cut by 10 bases and J by 3 bases, with 7 bases left in between. This CDR3 spans 11 amino acids. This CDR3 reads CAITNYNEQFF. The CDR3 DNA is TGTGCCATCACAAACTACAATGAGCAGTTCTTC.

The J gene is TRBJ2-1, the V gene TRBV5-1; 8 nucleotides match TRBD1. CDR1 SGHRS and CDR2 YFSETQ come from the germline V gene. J was trimmed by 2 bases and V by 4 bases; bases with no gene match: 5. This CDR3 has 15 residues. The CDR3 coding sequence is TGCGCCAGCAGCATCGGACAGGGCCCCTACAATGAGCAGTTCTTC. It is translated as CASSIGQGPYNEQFF.

The CDR3 spells CASSQDRVGSSRYNEQFF. DNA for the CDR3: TGTGCCAGCAGCCAAGACAGGGTGGGTTCGTCCCGCTACAATGAGCAGTTCTTC. V is TRBV9 and J is TRBJ2-1; 7 bases align to TRBD1. This CDR3 has 18 residues. Germline V gives CDR1 SGDLS, CDR2 YYNGEE. After removal of 4 bases from V and 3 bases from J, the junction contained 16 bases not matched to a gene.

The chain uses TRBV19 and TRBJ1-5; 9 nucleotides agree with TRBD1. Looked up from germline, CDR1 is LNHDA and CDR2 is SQIVND (reference sequence). Trimming at V came to 4 bases and at J to 6 bases, leaving 7 bases not matched to a gene. CDR3 size: 15 residues. CDR3 residues: CASSTGTGLSQPQHF. The DNA of the CDR3 is TGTGCCAGTAGTACCGGGACAGGGCTGAGTCAGCCCCAGCATTTT.

The chain recombines TRBV5-1 with TRBJ2-1; tentative D call: TRBD2 (6 bases). CDR3 length: 15 residues. The V and J ends lost 4 bases and 3 bases respectively, with 14 bases between them. Germline CDR1 and CDR2: SGHRS and YFSETQ. The CDR3 coding sequence is TGCGCCAGCAGCCCCGTGGGCGGGGACTACAATGAGCAGTTCTTC. Amino acid sequence: CASSPVGGDYNEQFF.

This clone was detected only a few times. The rearrangement links TRBV7-2 to TRBJ1-1; D remains unclear. The CDR3 spans 14 residues. Trimming removed 2 bases at V and 0 bases at J, with 7 bases between. From germline, CDR1 is SGHTA and CDR2 FQGNSA. CDR3 nucleotide sequence: TGTGCCAGCAGCTTACAGTTCATGAACACTGAAGCTTTCTTT. Its translation: CASSLQFMNTEAFF.

For this clone: Relative to the germline gene, one junction end is altered; a read error may explain this. The V gene is TRBV27, the J gene TRBJ2-4, with no clear D. CDR1 and CDR2 from the germline V gene are MNHEY and SMNVEV (reference sequence). CDR3 length: 16 residues. This CDR3 is CASSPPPFRCRNSQYF. The DNA for the CDR3 is TGTGCCAGCAGTCCCCCCCCCTTTCGGTGTAGAAACAGTCAGTACTTC.

V and J are TRBV2 and TRBJ1-1, with 7 bases identical to TRBD1. J gave up 11 bases and V 3 bases, and 12 bases lay outside the gene matches. Germline values: CDR1 SNHLY, CDR2 FYNNEI. The CDR3 spans 14 residues. The CDR3 DNA reads TGTGCCAGCAGTGATCCTCCGACAGGGTTGAGGGCTTTCTTT. Translated: CASSDPPTGLRAFF.

The J gene is TRBJ2-3, the V gene TRBV4-3; the match to TRBD2 covers 12 bases. Trimming took 3 bases from V and 3 from J; bases not matched to a gene: 7. The germline CDR1 and CDR2 sequences are LGHNA and YSLEER. This CDR3 region has 17 residues. The CDR3 DNA follows: TGCGCCAGCAGCCAGCTAGCGGGGGGGCTACTAACAGATACGCAGTATTTT. Encoded protein: CASSQLAGGLLTDTQYF.

In the case of this clone: An end of the junction does not agree with germline; a read error may underlie this. This chain uses TRBV7-7 with TRBJ2-7; tentatively, D is TRBD1 (5 bases). CDR3 length: 15 residues. Germline V gives CDR1 SSHAT, CDR2 FNYEAQ (reference sequence). The CDR3 region is CASSLRFAGMNEQYF. The CDR3 region has the DNA TGTGCTAGCAGCTTAAGGTTCGCAGGGATGAACGAGCAGTACTTC.

As regards this clone: The sample has other DNA sequences that encode this CDR3 too. The chain has TRBV6-1 and TRBJ1-1; 8 positions match TRBD1. CDR1 and CDR2 from the germline V gene are MNHNS and SASEGT. V lost 2 bases, J lost 0 bases, and 14 bases stayed unmatched. This CDR3 has 19 amino acids. This chain's CDR3 is CASSEFWGQAILLNTEAFF. The CDR3 DNA sequence: TGTGCCAGCAGTGAATTTTGGGGACAGGCGATCCTTTTGAACACTGAAGCTTTCTTT.

The chain employs TRBV2 and TRBJ1-1; weak D call: TRBD1 (5 bases). This CDR3 is 14 amino acids long. V was shortened by 4 bases and J by 7 bases, with 16 bases between the two germline ends. Germline values: CDR1 SNHLY, CDR2 FYNNEI. CDR3 bases: TGTGCCAGCAGTGGGACCGAGGGGAGGAATGAAGCTTTCTTT. Its translation is CASSGTEGRNEAFF.

The J gene is TRBJ2-3, the V gene TRBV5-6, with 8 bases lining up with TRBD2. The CDR3 has 17 residues. CDR1 and CDR2 from the germline V gene are SGHDT and YYEEEE. The V segment lost 0 bases and the J segment 0 bases; nucleotides outside the gene matches: 6. The CDR3 nucleotides read TGTGCCAGCAGCTTGGGGCGGGGGGTCGATAGCACAGATACGCAGTATTTT. This sequence encodes CASSLGRGVDSTDTQYF.

Here the CDR3 DNA reads TGTGCCAGCAGTTACGCAGGGGGGAATTCACCCCTCCACTTT. Protein product: CASSYAGGNSPLHF. The V and J genes are TRBV6-5 and TRBJ1-6, with 7 bases that match TRBD1. Trimming removed 2 bases from V and 7 bases from J; junction bases left unmatched: 2. Germline lookup yields CDR1 MNHEY and CDR2 SVGAGI. The CDR3 runs to 14 residues.

This rearrangement joins TRBV5-1 to TRBJ2-7; 7 positions agree with TRBD1. CDR3 length: 12 residues. CDR1 and CDR2 from the germline V gene are SGHRS and YFSETQ. J gave up 6 bases and V 5 bases, and 5 bases lay outside the gene matches. The CDR3 protein is CASRGQVGEQYF. The CDR3 coding sequence is TGCGCCAGCAGAGGACAGGTGGGCGAGCAGTACTTC.

V gene TRBV10-2 combines with J gene TRBJ2-1; D may be TRBD2 (6 bases). V lost 3 bases and J lost 5, with 17 bases in between. Germline loops: CDR1 WSHSY, CDR2 SAAADI. The CDR3 is 16 amino acids. The CDR3 reads CASSELGSGPNNEQFF. The CDR3 bases are TGCGCCAGCAGTGAATTGGGAAGCGGGCCAAACAATGAGCAGTTCTTC.

This chain uses TRBV5-1 with TRBJ1-1; weak D call: TRBD1 (6 bases). Trimming shortened V by 5 bases and J by 0 bases, and 17 bases separated the two germline ends. CDR3 size: 16 residues. Per germline, CDR1 SGHRS and CDR2 YFSETQ. This chain's CDR3 is CASSGAGADMNTEAFF. The CDR3 nucleotides read TGCGCCAGCAGTGGGGCGGGGGCGGACATGAACACTGAAGCTTTCTTT.

This clone was seen more than once but under ten times. V usage is TRBV5-5 and J usage is TRBJ1-4, with D uncertain. The CDR3 consists of 15 residues. Germline V CDR1 and CDR2: SGHKS, YYEKEE (reference sequence). The germline V and J ends were trimmed by 1 base and 8 bases, with 15 bases remaining between them. CDR3 sequence: CASSLYTGEGEKLFF. As DNA, the CDR3 is TGTGCCAGCAGCTTGTACACCGGGGAAGGAGAAAAACTGTTTTTT.

DNA for the CDR3: TGTGCCAGCAGCTTAGTAGGGACAGGGGGACGGACTGAAGCTTTCTTT. This sequence encodes CASSLVGTGGRTEAFF. V usage is TRBV11-2 and J usage is TRBJ1-1; 11 bases are a match to TRBD1. Germline V gives CDR1 SGHAT, CDR2 FQNNGV. V trimming: 1 base; J trimming: 5 bases; junction bases outside the gene matches: 6. The CDR3 length is 16 residues.

V is TRBV27 and J is TRBJ1-1, with TRBD1 matching over 8 bases. This CDR3 contains 15 residues. Losses at the gene ends were 5 bases for V and 5 bases for J; bases not matched to a gene: 10. Germline lookup yields CDR1 MNHEY and CDR2 SMNVEV (reference sequence). The CDR3 sequence is CASSHFRQGRTEAFF. CDR3 in DNA: TGTGCCAGCAGTCACTTCAGACAGGGGAGGACTGAAGCTTTCTTT.

Comments on this clone: The junction shows a germline mismatch at one end, possibly a read error. In DNA, the CDR3 is TGTGCCAGCAGTTTGCGGCAGGGTGGTGGGGCCAACGGCCTGACTTTC. It translates to CASSLRQGGGANGLTF. J is TRBJ2-6 and V is TRBV27; a weak D match, TRBD1 (5 bases). Germline loops: CDR1 MNHEY, CDR2 SMNVEV (reference sequence). There are 16 residues in the CDR3.

J is TRBJ1-2 and V is TRBV2; 8 nucleotides line up with TRBD1. Germline values: CDR1 SNHLY, CDR2 FYNNEI. The V gene end was trimmed by 6 bases and the J gene end by 3 bases; junction bases not matched to a gene: 6. The length of the CDR3 is 14 residues. CDR3 DNA: TGTGCCAGCAGATTGGACAGGGCGGACTATGGCTACACCTTC. Its translation: CASRLDRADYGYTF.

J is TRBJ1-3 and V is TRBV9, with 7 bases matching TRBD1. J was trimmed by 3 bases and V by 4 bases; bases with no gene match: 4. The germline CDR1 and CDR2 sequences are SGDLS and YYNGEE. This CDR3 has 14 amino acids. CDR3: CASSLQGGGNTIYF. DNA for the CDR3: TGTGCCAGCAGCCTTCAGGGGGGTGGAAACACCATATATTTT.

CDR3 nucleotides: TGTGCCAGTAGTCCCGAGGGCCAAACCGGGGAGCTGTTTTTT. Translation: CASSPEGQTGELFF. This sequence joins TRBV19 and TRBJ2-2; the D gene is possibly TRBD2 (5 bases). CDR3 length equals 14 residues. Germline V gives CDR1 LNHDA, CDR2 SQIVND (reference sequence). V lost 5 bases and J lost 5, with 12 bases in between.

A word on this clone: Compared with germline, one end of the junction differs, possibly owing to a read error. The V call is TRBV27, the J call TRBJ2-6, with TRBD1 matching 8 bases. Germline loops: CDR1 MNHEY, CDR2 SMNVEV (reference sequence). The CDR3 extends over 19 amino acids. CDR3 nucleotides: TGTGCCAGCAGTCCTCTTACCGACAGGGGATTCCCTGGGGCCAACGGCCTGACTTTC. Its protein is CASSPLTDRGFPGANGLTF.

This clone was seen a few times. The chain is built from TRBV11-2 and TRBJ2-3, with D possibly being TRBD2 (7 bases). The germline gives CDR1 SGHAT, CDR2 FQNNGV. The CDR3 runs to 15 residues. The V end lost 4 bases, the J end lost 3 bases, and 14 bases lay between the germline ends. CDR3 in amino acids: CASSYGGGVTDTQYF. The CDR3 nucleotides are TGTGCCAGCAGCTATGGGGGGGGCGTTACAGATACGCAGTATTTT.

The chain joins TRBV6-5 to TRBJ2-3; D might be TRBD1 (6 bases). This CDR3 has 15 amino acids. V lost 5 bases, J lost 0 bases, and 12 bases lay in between. Germline CDR1 MNHEY, CDR2 SVGAGI. CDR3 residues: CASSQTGLSTDTQYF. In DNA form, the CDR3 reads TGTGCCAGCAGTCAGACAGGCCTAAGCACAGATACGCAGTATTTT.